These 22 T cell receptor beta chains came from one sample sequenced in a study of blood T cell repertoires in COVID-19. The protocol was immunoSEQ multiplex PCR, while the TCRdb copy is restricted to in-frame clones and leaves out a portion. The sample consists of 70,000 to 95,000 clones, roughly nine tenths of them appearing once. Specimen: peripheral blood. The receptors here all came from a man between 50 and 59 years old with COVID-19, enrolled during active disease.

The V gene is TRBV5-4, the J gene TRBJ1-6; D call uncertain. CDR1 is SGHNT, CDR2 YYREEE, per germline (reference sequence). V lost 5 bases to trimming and J lost 0 bases, with 15 bases between them. There are 17 residues in the CDR3. The CDR3 here is CASSPSNPSSYNSPLHF. Written as DNA, the CDR3 is TGTGCCAGCAGTCCTTCCAACCCCAGCTCCTATAATTCACCCCTCCACTTT. Full variable domain (outside the CDR3, taken from reference TRBV5-4 and TRBJ1-6): ETGVTQSPTHLIKTRGQQVTLRCSSQSGHNTVSWYQQALGQGPQFIFQYYREEENGRGNFPPRFSGLQFPNYSSELNVNALELDDSALYLCASSPSNPSSYNSPLHFGNGTRLTVT.

The rearrangement uses TRBV28 and TRBJ1-5; possibly TRBD1 for D (6 bases). The CDR3 totals 15 residues. Trimming shortened V by 9 bases and J by 0 bases, and 15 bases separated the two germline ends. Germline values: CDR1 MDHEN, CDR2 SYDVKM. This CDR3 reads CASGRRTDSNQPQHF. DNA for the CDR3: TGTGCCAGTGGACGGAGGACAGATAGCAATCAGCCCCAGCATTTT.

V usage is TRBV7-2 and J usage is TRBJ2-3, with 12 positions matching TRBD2. CDR1 and CDR2 from the germline V gene are SGHTA and FQGNSA. The CDR3 contains 17 residues. The ends lost 2 bases at V and 2 bases at J; junction bases unmatched: 5. The CDR3 is CASSLRLAGETTDTQYF. The CDR3 nucleotides are TGTGCCAGCAGCTTAAGACTAGCGGGGGAGACCACAGATACGCAGTATTTT.

The chain carries TRBV7-9 and TRBJ2-7; 10 positions match TRBD1. The CDR3 has 13 residues. The J segment lost 6 bases and the V segment lost 4 bases, leaving 3 bases of the junction unmatched. Germline CDR1 reads SEHNR; CDR2 reads FQNEAQ (reference sequence). The CDR3 DNA follows: TGTGCCAGCAGCTGGACAGGGGGGAGCGAGCAGTACTTC. Encoded protein: CASSWTGGSEQYF.

The rearrangement uses TRBV19 and TRBJ1-5; tentatively, D is TRBD1 (5 bases). CDR3 length equals 16 residues. The ends were cut back, 3 bases at V and 0 bases at J, with 12 bases in the middle. CDR1 is LNHDA and CDR2 is SQIVND in the germline V gene (reference sequence). The CDR3 reads CASSIYTGASNQPQHF. CDR3 nucleotides: TGTGCCAGTAGTATCTATACAGGAGCTAGCAATCAGCCCCAGCATTTT.

In DNA, the CDR3 is TGTGCCAGCAGCCCTCAGGGCCGGAGAGATACGCAGTATTTT. This sequence encodes CASSPQGRRDTQYF. The chain joins TRBV3-1 (or the pseudogene TRBV3-2) to TRBJ2-3; TRBD1 is a possible D gene (5 bases). Germline CDR1 reads LGHDT; CDR2 reads YNNKEL (reference sequence). The CDR3 loop spans 14 amino acids. With 4 bases removed from V and 5 bases from J, the gap between germline ends came to 13 bases.

This chain links TRBV3-1 (or the pseudogene TRBV3-2) with TRBJ2-3; TRBD2 is a possible D gene (7 bases). The germline gives CDR1 LGHDT, CDR2 YNNKEL (reference sequence). CDR3 size: 16 residues. V was shortened by 0 bases and J by 5 bases, with 15 bases between the two germline ends. CDR3 coding DNA: TGTGCCAGCAGCCAAGATCCACGGGGGGCAAAAGATACGCAGTATTTT. Amino acid sequence: CASSQDPRGAKDTQYF.

The chain links TRBV6-4 to TRBJ1-1, with D perhaps matching TRBD1 (6 bases). The CDR3 totals 14 residues. CDR1 and CDR2 (germline): MRHNA, SNTAGT. The V and J ends lost 6 bases and 2 bases respectively, with 13 bases between them. This CDR3 is CASSAQGANTEAFF. In DNA form, the CDR3 reads TGTGCCAGCAGCGCACAGGGTGCCAACACTGAAGCTTTCTTT.

The CDR3 here is CASSDLAGKSTDTQYF. CDR3 DNA sequence: TGTGCCAGCAGTGACTTGGCGGGGAAAAGCACAGATACGCAGTATTTT. The chain is built from TRBV6-4 and TRBJ2-3, with D perhaps TRBD2 (6 bases). V was pared by 1 base and J by 0 bases, with 11 bases between. This CDR3 contains 16 residues. Germline CDR1 and CDR2: MRHNA and SNTAGT.

The V call is TRBV11-2, the J call TRBJ2-7; D not resolved. Germline CDR1 reads SGHAT; CDR2 reads FQNNGV. V dropped 0 bases and J dropped 9 bases, with 12 bases sitting between them. This CDR3 has 13 residues. Written as DNA, the CDR3 is TGTGCCAGCAGCTTAGAGGGTATCCGCGGGCAGTACTTC. It yields the protein CASSLEGIRGQYF.

The chain recombines TRBV4-2 with TRBJ2-7, with 10 positions matching TRBD2. This CDR3 region has 15 residues. J was trimmed by 3 bases and V by 0 bases; bases with no gene match: 2. The germline CDR1 and CDR2 sequences are LGHNA and YNFKEQ. The CDR3 spells CASSQEERGGYEQYF. The CDR3 DNA reads TGTGCCAGCAGCCAAGAGGAGCGGGGGGGCTACGAGCAGTACTTC.

The chain combines TRBV28 with TRBJ1-1; 8 bases match TRBD1. Germline CDR1 is MDHEN and CDR2 is SYDVKM. This CDR3 comprises 14 residues. Unmatched junction bases numbered 9, after V lost 7 bases and J lost 5 bases. The CDR3 reads CASKEQGGLTEAFF. The DNA for the CDR3 is TGTGCCAGCAAAGAACAGGGGGGTCTAACTGAAGCTTTCTTT.

This clone was seen only a few times. The chain uses TRBV7-8 and TRBJ1-1; D is unclear. There are 15 residues in the CDR3. Per germline, CDR1 SGHVS and CDR2 FQNEAQ. V was shortened by 3 bases and J by 1 base, with 12 bases between the two germline ends. The DNA for the CDR3 is TGTGCCAGCAGCTTGCACGAACTATCGAACACTGAAGCTTTCTTT. This codes for CASSLHELSNTEAFF.

The CDR3 reads CASSITRGGGQETQYF. The CDR3 nucleotides read TGCGCCAGCAGCATCACACGGGGGGGTGGCCAAGAGACCCAGTACTTC. V gene TRBV5-1 combines with J gene TRBJ2-5; 8 bases match TRBD2. There are 16 residues in the CDR3. CDR1 is SGHRS, CDR2 YFSETQ, per germline. After removal of 4 bases from V and 1 base from J, the junction contained 9 bases not matched to a gene.

This clone was seen a single time. This chain connects TRBV19 to TRBJ1-1; tentative D call: TRBD1 (5 bases). This CDR3 comprises 15 residues. Per the germline V gene, CDR1 is LNHDA and CDR2 is SQIVND (reference sequence). The germline V and J ends were trimmed by 5 bases and 6 bases, with 19 bases remaining between them. The CDR3 nucleotides read TGTGCCAGTAGTCTGTCGCTGGGGCTTATACCTGAAGCTTTCTTT. Translation: CASSLSLGLIPEAFF.

The rearrangement joins TRBV4-1 to TRBJ1-5; 9 bases line up with TRBD1. The CDR3 contains 17 residues. V was clipped by 0 bases and J by 6 bases; unmatched bases: 9. Germline V gene sequence: CDR1 MGHRA, CDR2 YSYEKL. CDR3 protein: CASSQESAQGAGQPQHF. CDR3 sequence (DNA): TGCGCCAGCAGCCAAGAGTCGGCACAGGGGGCGGGTCAGCCCCAGCATTTT.

This clone was recorded a few times. This chain uses TRBV6-6 with TRBJ1-1, with D hard to call. Germline V gene sequence: CDR1 MNHNY, CDR2 SVGAGI (reference sequence). V lost 6 bases, J lost 1 base, and 18 bases lay in between. CDR3 size: 16 residues. The CDR3 DNA follows: TGTGCCAGCAGCCGATCACCTACGATTAGGAACACTGAAGCTTTCTTT. It encodes CASSRSPTIRNTEAFF.

The chain couples TRBV6-6 to TRBJ2-1; 12 bases map to TRBD1. The length of the CDR3 is 14 residues. V gave up 6 bases and J gave up 8 bases; unmatched junction bases: 5. The germline V gene encodes CDR1 MNHNY and CDR2 SVGAGI (reference sequence). Here the CDR3 DNA reads TGTGCCAGCAGCCCTAGGGACAGGGGGCATGAGCAGTTCTTC. It codes for CASSPRDRGHEQFF.

The chain links TRBV18 to TRBJ2-7; 12 bases agree with TRBD1. The V gene's germline CDR1 is KGHSH and CDR2 LQKENI. With 6 bases clipped from V and 6 bases from J, the junction kept 9 bases outside the gene matches. The CDR3 has 15 amino acids. The CDR3 region has the DNA TGTGCCAGCTCGCCCTCCGGGACAGGGGGCGGCGAGCAGTACTTC. It is translated as CASSPSGTGGGEQYF.

The chain links TRBV6-6 to TRBJ1-1; D is unresolved. Germline CDR1 and CDR2: MNHNY and SVGAGI (reference sequence). The CDR3 spans 17 residues. Deletions cut 5 bases from V and 0 bases from J, with 19 bases between. CDR3 loop: CASSLGSFPMMNTEAFF. Written as DNA, the CDR3 is TGTGCCAGCAGTCTAGGGAGTTTTCCCATGATGAACACTGAAGCTTTCTTT.

This clone appeared once. This chain links TRBV28 with TRBJ1-2; 11 positions agree with TRBD1. The CDR3 extends over 15 amino acids. Per germline, CDR1 MDHEN and CDR2 SYDVKM. J was trimmed by 2 bases and V by 5 bases; bases with no gene match: 4. CDR3 DNA sequence: TGTGCCAGCAGTACCGGGACAGGGGGAAACTATGGCTACACCTTC. Translating gives CASSTGTGGNYGYTF.

The chain carries TRBV7-2 and TRBJ2-1, with 7 nucleotides matching TRBD2. The V gene's germline CDR1 is SGHTA and CDR2 FQGNSA. The CDR3 sequence is 15 residues long. The V gene end was trimmed by 3 bases and the J gene end by 4 bases; junction bases not matched to a gene: 6. DNA of the CDR3: TGTGCCAGCAGCTTTGGGGACTACCGGTACAATGAGCAGTTCTTC. Translation gives CASSFGDYRYNEQFF. Full variable domain (remainder filled in from reference TRBV7-2 and TRBJ2-1): GAGVSQSPSNKVTEKGKDVELRCDPISGHTALYWYRQSLGQGLEFLIYFQGNSAPDKSGLPSDRFSAERTGGSVSTLTIQRTQQEDSAVYLCASSFGDYRYNEQFFGPGTRLTVL.